This T cell receptor beta chain was obtained from a study of T cells in Graves' hyperthyroidism and ophthalmopathy. About the study: Specimen type is peripheral blood, collected at initial diagnosis prior to any treatment.

Many counts were recorded for this clonotype. Germline-derived CDR1 and CDR2 are SQVTM and ANQGSEA. Between the trimmed V and J ends, which lost 4 bases and 0 bases, there was a span of 12 bases. The CDR3 runs 14 residues. The TCR beta CDR3 regions underwent amplification using RNA transcripts as the source. The HTBI primer set was used in a first-round RT-PCR of the TCR CDR3. TCRdb ran MiXCR on the multiplex PCR reads and lists one entry per CDR3 protein. The data show under 250,000 distinct CDR3 sequences, about a sixth seen once. The hyperthyroidism was newly diagnosed and had lasted under 2 months; the patients were aged 18 to 65. Uncontrolled infection, other autoimmune disease, pregnancy or lactation disqualified patients from enrolment. Source material for PBMCs was around 10 ml fresh peripheral blood.

This receptor was obtained from a man aged 50 to 60 with Graves' hyperthyroidism. The sequenced material came from blood. The chain recombines TRBV29-1 with TRBJ2-5; a weak D match, TRBD1 (6 bases). Here the CDR3 DNA reads TGCAGCGTTGGCCTGGACAGCCACCAAGAGACCCAGTACTTC. Protein: CSVGLDSHQETQYF.